These 18 T cell receptor beta chains originate from one sample sequenced in a study of shared clonotypes between healthy human individuals. Libraries were prepared by immunoSEQ multiplex PCR; TCRdb keeps only in-frame clonotypes and omits some of them. The sample has under 600,000 clones, over 60% seen once; the top ten hold around 12%. Sequenced material: PBMCs. All receptors come from a woman in her forties in good health. Some clones in this sample may be carry-over from other donors' samples.

The chain combines TRBV29-1 with TRBJ2-7, with 11 bases that match TRBD2. The CDR3 runs 14 residues. Germline CDR1 and CDR2: SQVTM and ANQGSEA. Trimming took 4 bases from V and 3 from J; bases not matched to a gene: 5. The CDR3 bases are TGCAGCGTTGCAACTAGCGGGAGCGTCTACGAGCAGTACTTC. Its protein product is CSVATSGSVYEQYF.

The chain couples TRBV28 to TRBJ2-7, with a tentative D call TRBD1 (5 bases). Looked up from germline, CDR1 is MDHEN and CDR2 is SYDVKM. This CDR3 region has 12 residues. Trimming pared 11 bases from V and 4 bases from J, leaving 15 bases between. The CDR3 DNA reads as TGTGCCGTAAAAGGCAGGGTGTACGAGCAGTACTTC. Amino acids: CAVKGRVYEQYF.

In this sample, this clone turned up a few times. One junction end disagrees with the germline gene, perhaps due to a read error. The same CDR3 arises from other DNA sequences in this sample as well. J is TRBJ2-1 and V is TRBV7-6, with 9 bases fitting TRBD2. This CDR3 is built from 15 residues. Germline lookup yields CDR1 SGHVS and CDR2 FNYEAQ. The CDR3 DNA follows: TGTGCCAGCAGCCTAGCGGGGTCCTCTTACAATGAGCAGTTCTTC. It translates to CASSLAGSSYNEQFF.

There are a few counts of this clone. The V call is TRBV7-9, the J call TRBJ2-3; D unresolved. Germline loops: CDR1 SEHNR, CDR2 FQNEAQ (reference sequence). This CDR3 is built from 14 residues. The V end lost 1 base, the J end lost 2 bases, and 7 bases lay between the germline ends. CDR3 region: CASSLDLPTDTQYF. The DNA of the CDR3 is TGTGCCAGCAGCTTAGATCTCCCCACAGATACGCAGTATTTT.

The chain combines TRBV28 with TRBJ1-6; D is undetermined. Germline-derived CDR1 and CDR2 are MDHEN and SYDVKM. The CDR3 is 15 residues long. V was trimmed by 1 base and J by 12 bases, leaving 16 bases between them. The CDR3 spells CASSLSPGGWLPLHF. DNA for the CDR3: TGTGCCAGCAGTTTATCACCCGGTGGTTGGTTACCCCTCCACTTT.

V usage is TRBV6-1 and J usage is TRBJ1-3, with D possibly being TRBD1 (5 bases). Deletions cut 0 bases from V and 2 bases from J, with 8 bases between. CDR1 is MNHNS and CDR2 is SASEGT in the germline V gene. The CDR3 is 15 residues long. CDR3: CASSEALRAGNTIYF. The CDR3 DNA follows: TGTGCCAGCAGTGAAGCGCTCAGGGCTGGAAACACCATATATTTT.

The chain is built from TRBV6-4 and TRBJ2-7; 9 nucleotides align to TRBD2. Trimming at V came to 7 bases and at J to 4 bases, leaving 11 bases not matched to a gene. From germline, CDR1 is MRHNA and CDR2 SNTAGT. The CDR3 consists of 15 residues. The CDR3: CASNPAGGLTYEQYF. The CDR3 DNA is TGTGCCAGCAATCCAGCGGGAGGACTGACATACGAGCAGTACTTC.

This clone was counted once. This sequence joins TRBV2 and TRBJ1-4; D gene uncertain. The CDR3 totals 13 residues. V lost 10 bases and J lost 0, with 9 bases in between. CDR1 is SNHLY, CDR2 FYNNEI, per germline. The CDR3 spells CATSSATNEKLFF. Here the CDR3 DNA reads TGTGCCACATCTTCCGCAACTAATGAAAAACTGTTTTTT.

This clone was detected only a few times. The chain carries TRBV4-2 and TRBJ1-4; D not resolved. The length of the CDR3 is 14 residues. Deletions cut 4 bases from V and 8 bases from J, with 14 bases between. Germline assignment: CDR1 LGHNA and CDR2 YNFKEQ. CDR3 sequence (DNA): TGTGCCAGCAGCCCCCAAATAAGGGTAGAAAAACTGTTTTTT. Its translation: CASSPQIRVEKLFF.

This clone was picked up a small number of times. In DNA, the CDR3 is TGTGCCGCACGGGACAGCTCCTACGAGCAGTACTTC. Its translation: CAARDSSYEQYF. This chain uses TRBV28 with TRBJ2-7, with 7 nucleotides matching TRBD1. The germline CDR1 and CDR2 sequences are MDHEN and SYDVKM. J lost 0 bases, V lost 11 bases, and 4 bases had no gene match. This CDR3 has 12 amino acids.

The chain combines TRBV10-3 with TRBJ2-1; TRBD1 might be the D (5 bases). This CDR3 spans 15 amino acids. V was shortened by 2 bases and J by 3 bases, with 11 bases between the two germline ends. Germline lookup yields CDR1 ENHRY and CDR2 SYGVKD. In DNA form, the CDR3 reads TGTGCCATCAGTGAGAGCAGGGAAGGCTACAATGAGCAGTTCTTC. This gives the protein CAISESREGYNEQFF.

The chain combines TRBV9 with TRBJ1-1, with D hard to call. Trimming shortened V by 0 bases and J by 8 bases, and 14 bases separated the two germline ends. CDR1 SGDLS and CDR2 YYNGEE come from the germline V gene. There are 14 residues in the CDR3. The CDR3 protein is CASSVVPGDGEAFF. DNA for the CDR3: TGTGCCAGCAGCGTAGTACCTGGGGATGGAGAAGCTTTCTTT.

By sample fraction, this clone is medium-sized. This chain's CDR3 is CASSVSTDSSYEQYF. CDR3 DNA: TGTGCCAGCAGCGTCTCTACGGACTCATCCTACGAGCAGTACTTC. The V and J genes are TRBV6-5 and TRBJ2-7, with D possibly being TRBD2 (5 bases). The germline gives CDR1 MNHEY, CDR2 SVGAGI. V was pared by 6 bases and J by 1 base, with 16 bases between. There are 15 residues in the CDR3.

The chain is built from TRBV5-5 and TRBJ2-7; D gene uncertain. CDR3 length equals 14 residues. Germline V lookup: CDR1 SGHKS, CDR2 YYEKEE (reference sequence). Between the trimmed V and J ends, which lost 2 bases and 0 bases, there was a span of 9 bases. The CDR3 sequence is CASSFLPSSYEQYF. CDR3 sequence (DNA): TGTGCCAGCAGCTTCCTTCCGAGCTCCTACGAGCAGTACTTC.

The chain recombines TRBV11-3 with TRBJ2-1; D is unresolved. The CDR3 runs to 17 residues. Germline loops: CDR1 SGHNT, CDR2 YENEEA. The V and J ends lost 1 base and 0 bases respectively, with 13 bases between them. Here the CDR3 reads CASSLGSGRSSYNEQFF. CDR3 DNA: TGTGCCAGCAGCTTAGGGTCAGGCAGAAGCTCCTACAATGAGCAGTTCTTC.

The V gene is TRBV19, the J gene TRBJ2-1; TRBD2 matches 9 bases. This CDR3 region has 14 residues. CDR1 and CDR2 (germline): LNHDA, SQIVND (reference sequence). Losses at the gene ends were 5 bases for V and 5 bases for J; bases not matched to a gene: 4. The CDR3 nucleotides read TGTGCCAGTAGTGGGATAGCGGGGGACAATGAGCAGTTCTTC. This sequence encodes CASSGIAGDNEQFF.

The chain couples TRBV10-1 to TRBJ2-5; 7 bases are a match to TRBD2. The junction had 10 bases not matched to a gene; V was cut back by 10 bases and J by 5 bases. The germline gives CDR1 WNHNN, CDR2 SYGVQD (reference sequence). The CDR3 consists of 13 residues. The CDR3 coding sequence is TGCGCCACAGGAGGCGGGAGCAGTGAGACCCAGTACTTC. Encoded protein: CATGGGSSETQYF.

This rearrangement joins TRBV7-7 to TRBJ2-2; TRBD1 agrees at 8 bases. The J segment lost 3 bases and the V segment lost 3 bases, leaving 6 bases of the junction unmatched. CDR3 size: 16 residues. Germline CDR1 is SSHAT and CDR2 is FNYEAQ (reference sequence). CDR3 in DNA: TGTGCCAGCAGCTTGGCAGGGGGCGCGGACACCGGGGAGCTGTTTTTT. It specifies CASSLAGGADTGELFF. Looking up the rest from reference TRBV7-7 and TRBJ2-2 gives the full variable domain: GAGVSQSPRYKVTKRGQDVTLRCDPISSHATLYWYQQALGQGPEFLTYFNYEAQPDKSGLPSDRFSAERPEGSISTLTIQRTEQRDSAMYRCASSLAGGADTGELFFGEGSRLTVL.